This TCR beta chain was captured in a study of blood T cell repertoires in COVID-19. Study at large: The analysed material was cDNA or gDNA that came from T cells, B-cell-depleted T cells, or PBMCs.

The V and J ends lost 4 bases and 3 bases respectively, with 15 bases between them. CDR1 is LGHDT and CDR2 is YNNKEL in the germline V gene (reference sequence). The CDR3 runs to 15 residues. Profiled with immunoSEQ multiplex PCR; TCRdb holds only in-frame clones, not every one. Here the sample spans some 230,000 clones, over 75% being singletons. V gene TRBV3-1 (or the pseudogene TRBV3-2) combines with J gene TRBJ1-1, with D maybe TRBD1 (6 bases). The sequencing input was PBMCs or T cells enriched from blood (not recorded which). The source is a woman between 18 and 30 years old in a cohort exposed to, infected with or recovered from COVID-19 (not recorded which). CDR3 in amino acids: CASSLTGGGHTEAFF. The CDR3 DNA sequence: TGTGCCAGCAGCCTCACCGGGGGGGGCCACACTGAAGCTTTCTTT.